This is a list of T cell receptor beta chains from one sample in a study of vaccination and CD4 T cells after COVID-19. Their recognized antigens are unknown. TCRdb passed the PCR reads through MiXCR, listing each CDR3 protein once. The repertoire includes some 22,000 distinct CDR3 sequences, 35% of them detected once, and roughly 9% sits in the top ten. The sequences come from CD4+ T cells from blood, cultured in vitro, collected about 7 months after SARS-CoV-2 vaccination. These TCRs come from a human donor who had recovered from COVID-19. Each CDR3 is given with its conserved first and last residue. Each record gives: D gene, V gene, J gene, clone size, CDR3 protein, CDR3 DNA. D genes are given only for firm matches. The size of a clone is reported for some rows only, either as once, few or many, or as a class for expanded clones.

>TRBD1|TRBV28|TRBJ2-5|-
CASRQGTVQETQYF
TGTGCCAGCAGACAAGGGACAGTACAAGAGACCCAGTACTTC
>TRBD2|TRBV5-6|TRBJ2-5|few
CASSAGLAEETQYF
TGTGCCAGCAGCGCGGGACTAGCCGAAGAGACCCAGTACTTC
>-|TRBV6-1|TRBJ1-1|-
CASLGLRNTEAFF
TGTGCCAGCTTAGGGCTGAGGAACACTGAAGCTTTCTTT
>TRBD1|TRBV6-5|TRBJ1-5|-
CASSYGAGGDQPQHF
TGTGCCAGCAGTTACGGGGCAGGGGGCGATCAGCCCCAGCATTTT
>-|TRBV28|TRBJ2-5|few
CASSLPNQETQYF
TGTGCCAGCAGTTTACCCAACCAAGAGACCCAGTACTTC
>TRBD1|TRBV28|TRBJ2-5|few
CASSLLDREETQYF
TGTGCCAGCAGTTTACTGGACAGGGAAGAGACCCAGTACTTC
>TRBD1|TRBV7-9|TRBJ1-6|-
CASSLTTGRNSPLHF
TGTGCCAGCAGCTTAACGACAGGGCGGAATTCACCCCTCCACTTT
>-|TRBV27|TRBJ2-5|few
CASSSLGAPETQYF
TGTGCCAGCAGTTCGCTTGGGGCTCCCGAGACCCAGTACTTC
>-|TRBV28|TRBJ1-1|once
CAIRSTGLSNAEAFF
TGTGCCATCCGAAGTACAGGTCTTTCAAATGCTGAAGCTTTCTTT
>-|TRBV10-1|TRBJ2-6|few
CASSRPGANVLTF
TGCGCCAGCAGTCGGCCTGGGGCCAACGTCCTGACTTTC
>-|TRBV6-2/TRBV6-3|TRBJ1-2|-
CASSPLLAGTANYGYTF
TGTGCCAGCAGTCCCCTACTCGCGGGGACGGCTAACTATGGCTACACCTTC
>TRBD1|TRBV6-2/TRBV6-3|TRBJ1-1|-
CASSPRTGKGTEAFF
TGTGCCAGCAGCCCACGGACAGGGAAGGGGACTGAAGCTTTCTTT
>-|TRBV5-5|TRBJ2-7|once
CASSQDYFSYEQYF
TGTGCCAGCAGCCAAGACTACTTCTCCTACGAGCAGTACTTC
>-|TRBV10-1|TRBJ2-1|-
CASSLTSNEQFF
TGCGCCAGCAGCCTGACTAGCAATGAGCAGTTCTTC
>-|TRBV20-1|TRBJ2-1|few
CSGASRAQGEQFF
TGCAGTGGAGCTAGCAGGGCTCAAGGTGAGCAGTTCTTC
>TRBD2|TRBV7-9|TRBJ2-1|-
CASSPTGTSGITEQFF
TGTGCCAGCAGCCCAACCGGGACTAGCGGGATAACTGAGCAGTTCTTC
>-|TRBV6-5|TRBJ2-7|-
CASSYWRSSYEQYF
TGTGCCAGCAGTTACTGGCGGAGCTCCTACGAGCAGTACTTC
>-|TRBV27|TRBJ2-3|once
CASSKGTDTQYF
TGTGCCAGCAGCAAAGGTACAGATACGCAGTATTTT
>-|TRBV20-1|TRBJ2-6|-
CSATPGTTGANVLTF
TGCAGTGCTACCCCGGGGACAACTGGGGCCAACGTCCTGACTTTC
>TRBD2|TRBV15|TRBJ2-3|few
CATSRGGTSGIGTDTQYF
TGTGCCACCAGCAGAGGCGGGACTAGCGGGATAGGCACAGATACGCAGTATTTT
>-|TRBV18|TRBJ1-5|-
CASSPEPRQPQHF
TGTGCCAGCTCACCAGAGCCTCGTCAGCCCCAGCATTTT
>-|TRBV7-9|TRBJ2-1|-
CASSWGRGEQFF
TGTGCCAGCAGTTGGGGACGCGGCGAGCAGTTCTTC
>TRBD1|TRBV7-2|TRBJ2-5|few
CASSDDRVGETQYF
TGTGCCAGCAGCGACGACAGGGTTGGCGAGACCCAGTACTTC
>TRBD2|TRBV28|TRBJ2-7|few
CASSFKRGTPTVYEQYF
TGTGCCAGCAGCTTTAAGCGGGGGACACCGACCGTCTACGAGCAGTACTTC
>-|TRBV7-8|TRBJ1-1|-
CASSSRGKVGAEAFF
TGTGCCAGCAGCTCCAGGGGTAAGGTTGGCGCTGAAGCTTTCTTT
>TRBD2|TRBV20-1|TRBJ2-5|-
CSARRGGRETQYF
TGCAGTGCTAGGCGCGGGGGGCGGGAGACCCAGTACTTC
>-|TRBV7-2|TRBJ2-7|few
CASSQGGIGYEQYF
TGTGCCAGCAGCCAGGGGGGGATCGGCTACGAGCAGTACTTC
>-|TRBV7-9|TRBJ2-3|-
CASSPGVNTQYF
TGTGCCAGCAGCCCCGGGGTAAATACGCAGTATTTT
>-|TRBV18|TRBJ1-5|-
CASSPPGKGQPQHF
TGTGCCAGCTCACCACCAGGGAAGGGTCAGCCCCAGCATTTT
>TRBD2|TRBV20-1|TRBJ2-7|-
CSASGRPGAYEQYF
TGCAGTGCTAGCGGGAGGCCGGGCGCCTACGAGCAGTACTTC
>-|TRBV19|TRBJ2-3|medium-sized
CASSHTDTQYF
TGTGCCAGCAGCCACACAGATACGCAGTATTTT
>TRBD1|TRBV7-9|TRBJ1-2|few
CASSLGWKGATNNYGYTF
TGTGCCAGCAGCTTAGGGTGGAAGGGGGCGACGAACAACTATGGCTACACCTTC
>-|TRBV7-2|TRBJ2-3|few
CASSLEGPIDTQYF
TGTGCCAGCAGCTTAGAAGGGCCGATCGATACGCAGTATTTT
>-|TRBV20-1|TRBJ1-3|few
CSASGTGHSGNTIYF
TGCAGTGCTAGTGGGACGGGACACTCTGGAAACACCATATATTTT
>-|TRBV7-2|TRBJ2-7|medium-sized
CASSPFPRGRDEQYF
TGTGCCAGCAGCCCCTTTCCCCGGGGCCGCGACGAGCAGTACTTC
>-|TRBV20-1|TRBJ1-5|-
CSASKGGYSNQPQHF
TGCAGTGCTAGCAAAGGTGGTTATAGCAATCAGCCCCAGCATTTT
>-|TRBV7-3|TRBJ2-3|-
CASSLQEGGTQYF
TGTGCCAGCAGCCTACAGGAAGGAGGTACGCAGTATTTT
>TRBD2|TRBV27|TRBJ2-7|-
CASSSQRETYEQYF
TGTGCCAGCAGTTCCCAGCGGGAGACCTACGAGCAGTACTTC
>-|TRBV6-5|TRBJ2-7|few
CASSYSREREQYF
TGTGCCAGCAGTTACTCCCGAGAGCGAGAGCAGTACTTC
>-|TRBV24-1|TRBJ2-1|-
CATSDAGDIGKDEQFF
TGTGCCACCAGTGATGCCGGGGACATAGGGAAGGATGAGCAGTTCTTC
>TRBD1|TRBV6-1|TRBJ2-7|-
CASSARQGRYEQYF
TGTGCCAGCAGCGCCCGACAGGGGAGGTACGAGCAGTACTTC
>-|TRBV18|TRBJ2-7|-
CASSPPGTGLDEQYF
TGTGCCAGCTCACCACCGGGTACAGGGTTGGACGAGCAGTACTTC
>TRBD2|TRBV15|TRBJ2-3|-
CATSRERTSGISTDTQYF
TGTGCCACCAGCAGAGAACGGACTAGCGGGATTAGCACAGATACGCAGTATTTT
>TRBD1|TRBV20-1|TRBJ1-5|medium-sized
CSAYTTGGYSNQPQHF
TGCAGTGCTTATACGACAGGGGGATATAGCAATCAGCCCCAGCATTTT
>TRBD2|TRBV20-1|TRBJ2-5|-
CSASRPSGRQETQYF
TGCAGTGCTAGCCGACCTAGCGGCCGCCAAGAGACCCAGTACTTC
>-|TRBV10-3|TRBJ2-5|medium-sized
CAISGHGQETQYF
TGTGCCATCAGTGGGCACGGCCAAGAGACCCAGTACTTC
>-|TRBV20-1|TRBJ1-6|-
CSAKILGRDPYNSPLHF
TGCAGTGCCAAAATCCTTGGCAGGGACCCATATAATTCACCCCTCCACTTT
>-|TRBV5-4|TRBJ2-7|-
CASSLGVSYEQYF
TGTGCCAGCAGCTTGGGGGTGTCCTACGAGCAGTACTTC
>TRBD2|TRBV6-4|TRBJ2-1|medium-sized
CASSDSAGGMDEQFF
TGTGCCAGCAGTGACTCGGCGGGAGGTATGGATGAGCAGTTCTTC
>-|TRBV19|TRBJ2-7|-
CASSIERRSYEQYF
TGTGCCAGTAGTATAGAAAGGCGGAGTTACGAGCAGTACTTC
>TRBD2|TRBV27|TRBJ2-1|-
CASSRLAGSYNEQFF
TGTGCCAGCAGTCGACTAGCGGGTTCCTACAATGAGCAGTTCTTC
>TRBD1|TRBV11-3|TRBJ2-1|few
CASSRQGAPGQFF
TGTGCCAGCAGTAGACAGGGGGCGCCCGGGCAGTTCTTC
>-|TRBV6-1|TRBJ1-5|-
CASSETDNQPQHF
TGTGCCAGCAGTGAGACGGACAATCAGCCCCAGCATTTT
>-|TRBV15|TRBJ1-1|medium-sized
CATSRARSGMNTEAFF
TGTGCCACCAGCAGAGCGCGCTCCGGGATGAACACTGAAGCTTTCTTT
>TRBD1|TRBV25-1|TRBJ1-1|-
CASSGTGETAEAFF
TGTGCCAGCAGTGGAACAGGGGAAACAGCTGAAGCTTTCTTT
>-|TRBV20-1|TRBJ2-3|-
CSAPRQSTSTDTQYF
TGCAGTGCCCCTAGACAGAGCACTAGCACAGATACGCAGTATTTT
>-|TRBV6-5|TRBJ2-7|-
CASSYSTRVSFNEQYF
TGTGCCAGCAGTTACTCCACACGGGTATCCTTTAACGAGCAGTACTTC